A selection of T cell receptor beta chains follows, all from one sample in a study of beta chain features in type 1 diabetes. Some clones are missing from TCRdb's copy, which holds only in-frame ones; the method was immunoSEQ multiplex PCR. The sample has more than 100,000 clones, about a sixth seen once. Specimen: central memory CD4+ T cells from blood. These receptors came from a man aged 25 to 40 with type 1 diabetes. Both conserved end residues are part of each CDR3. Each record gives: V gene, D gene, J gene, clone size, CDR3 protein, CDR3 DNA. The D gene is left open where the match is weak. The size field is filled for only some rows; it gives once, few, many or a size class.

>TRBV9|TRBD2|TRBJ2-5|few
CASSVTSEGTQYF
TGTGCCAGCAGCGTAACTAGCGAAGGGACCCAGTACTTC
>TRBV5-4|.|TRBJ2-1|.
CASSADYHNEQFF
TGTGCCAGCAGCGCGGACTACCACAATGAGCAGTTCTTC
>TRBV18|.|TRBJ1-1|.
CASSLRGTEAFF
TGTGCCAGCTCACTGAGAGGAACTGAAGCTTTCTTT
>TRBV19|.|TRBJ1-1|.
CASSIGGVPGRTEAFF
TGTGCCAGTAGTATAGGAGGTGTTCCGGGGCGGACTGAAGCTTTCTTT
>TRBV7-9|.|TRBJ1-1|few
CASSLLGDAEAFF
TGTGCCAGCAGCTTATTGGGAGATGCTGAAGCTTTCTTT
>TRBV18|TRBD1|TRBJ2-2|.
CASSPDRGNTGELFF
TGTGCCAGCTCACCAGACAGGGGCAACACCGGGGAGCTGTTTTTT
>TRBV7-2|.|TRBJ1-1|few
CASSGRTGFTEAFF
TGTGCCAGCAGCGGCAGAACGGGGTTCACTGAAGCTTTCTTT
>TRBV4-3|TRBD1|TRBJ2-1|many
CASSRRSWWDSTSEQFF
TGCGCCAGCAGCCGTAGGAGTTGGTGGGACAGCACTTCTGAGCAGTTCTTC
>TRBV7-7|.|TRBJ2-5|.
CASSLGGTRQETQYF
TGTGCTAGCAGCTTAGGGGGGACGCGCCAAGAGACCCAGTACTTC
>TRBV7-2|.|TRBJ2-7|.
CASSFQRTDGEQYF
TGTGCCAGCAGCTTCCAACGGACTGACGGCGAGCAGTACTTC
>TRBV10-3|.|TRBJ1-2|.
CAISEQALDYGYTF
TGTGCCATCAGTGAACAGGCCTTGGACTATGGCTACACCTTC
>TRBV7-9|TRBD1|TRBJ1-1|.
CASRYAGTDVLEAFF
TGTGCCAGCAGGTACGCCGGGACAGACGTTCTTGAAGCTTTCTTT
>TRBV5-1|.|TRBJ1-3|.
CASSLAGDSGNTIYF
TGCGCCAGCAGCTTGGCCGGGGACTCTGGAAACACCATATATTTT
>TRBV30|TRBD1|TRBJ1-5|.
CAWRGQVNQPQHF
TGTGCCTGGAGGGGACAGGTAAATCAGCCCCAGCATTTT